This section outlines one T cell receptor beta chain sequence together with its context. What it binds is not known. The data were taken from a study of OX40 agonist ivuxolimab in advanced cancers. Overall study: Earlier anti-PD-1, anti-PD-L1 or anti-CTLA-4 therapy was permitted; about 44% had received some. Partial responses occurred in Three dose-escalation patients, one with hepatocellular carcinoma and two with cutaneous melanoma. Study-level points and caveats: More expanded clones were found, on average, in CD8+ than in CD4+ T cells. In the 0.1-3.0 mg/kg groups, partial responders showed among the lowest expansion.

Produced via immunoSEQ multiplex PCR; TCRdb's table is partial and in-frame only. Of 75,000 to 100,000 clones in the sample, more than 70% were seen once. Trimming shortened V by 3 bases and J by 6 bases, and 8 bases separated the two germline ends. This CDR3 is built from 13 residues. The germline V gene encodes CDR1 KGHSH and CDR2 LQKENI. V and J are TRBV18 and TRBJ2-2; D ambiguous. The sequences come from CD4+ or CD8+ T cells sorted from blood, collected in a trial of the OX40 agonist ivuxolimab. The clonotype comes from an adult with an advanced solid tumor such as melanoma, head and neck, liver or kidney cancer. The CDR3 DNA reads TGTGCCAGCTCACCCTCGGCCGCCGGGGAGCTGTTTTTT. Encoded protein: CASSPSAAGELFF.